These T cell receptor beta chains were read from a single sample in a study of T-cell memory formation after mild COVID-19. From the 5' RACE reads, TCRdb called clonotypes with MiXCR, one entry per CDR3 protein. The sample lists roughly 170,000 distinct CDR3 sequences; about a fifth were seen once. The sample taken for sequencing was PBMCs or a T cell subset sorted from them (not recorded which). The receptors stem from an adult woman who had mild COVID-19 (a few samples of this study predate the infection). Cell type and time point are not known. Each CDR3 is given with its conserved first and last residue. D genes are given only for firm matches. Clone size is given for some rows only: seen once, a few or many times, or a class if the clone is expanded.

abundance	v_gene	j_gene	d_gene	CDR3nt	CDR3aa
NA	TRBV29-1	TRBJ2-7	NA	TGCAGCGTTGAAGCACTCAGGGAGCAGTACTTC	CSVEALREQYF
NA	TRBV5-1	TRBJ2-2	TRBD2	TGCGCCAGCAGCTTGGCTACTAGCGGGGAGAACACCGGGGAGCTGTTTTTT	CASSLATSGENTGELFF
NA	TRBV4-3	TRBJ2-3	TRBD2	TGCGCCAGCAGCCCTAGCGGGAGAGGCACAGATACGCAGTATTTT	CASSPSGRGTDTQYF
NA	TRBV4-1	TRBJ1-3	NA	TGCGCCAGCAGCCAAGAGGGACGGAGCTCTTCTGGAAACACCATATATTTT	CASSQEGRSSSGNTIYF
few	TRBV11-2	TRBJ1-4	NA	TGTGCCAGCAGCTTACGTGCACCCCGCTTTGCAACTAATGAAAAACTGTTTTTT	CASSLRAPRFATNEKLFF
NA	TRBV5-1	TRBJ2-7	TRBD1	TGCGCCAGCAATACGGGACAGGGGTCCTACGAGCAGTACTTC	CASNTGQGSYEQYF
few	TRBV4-1	TRBJ2-2	NA	TGCGCCAGCAGCCCAGACTTACCCTCCGGGGAGCTGTTTTTT	CASSPDLPSGELFF
NA	TRBV12-3/TRBV12-4	TRBJ2-6	NA	TGTGCCACCAATGGGGAATCGGCTGGGGCCAACGTCCTGACTTTC	CATNGESAGANVLTF
few	TRBV20-1	TRBJ1-1	NA	TGCAGTGCTAGAGGGGGACTAATCACGGGCAACACTGAAGCTTTCTTT	CSARGGLITGNTEAFF
few	TRBV7-6	TRBJ2-1	NA	TGTGCCAGCAGCTTAGGGTGGTTTGCAGGGGCCCCTCTTGCAGGCTACAATGAGCAGTTCTTC	CASSLGWFAGAPLAGYNEQFF
NA	TRBV30	TRBJ2-2	NA	TGTGCCTGGAATTCCAGGGTCCCTCCGAACACCGGGGAGCTGTTTTTT	CAWNSRVPPNTGELFF
NA	TRBV14	TRBJ2-7	NA	TGTGCCAGCAGCGTTCACTACGAGCAGTACTTC	CASSVHYEQYF
NA	TRBV7-9	TRBJ1-1	TRBD1	TGTGCCAGCAGCTCTCGACAGGGGCGGGACACTGAAGCTTTCTTT	CASSSRQGRDTEAFF
NA	TRBV9	TRBJ2-7	NA	TGTGCCAGCAGCGTATCTCCGGTATCCCCCTACGAGCAGTACTTC	CASSVSPVSPYEQYF
NA	TRBV5-1	TRBJ2-5	TRBD2	TGCGCCAGCAGCTCGTTAACTAGCGGGGGGTTCCAAGAGACCCAGTACTTC	CASSSLTSGGFQETQYF
many	TRBV4-3	TRBJ2-7	TRBD1	TGCGCCAGCAGCCAAGATCGAGGGGGCAACTACGAGCAGTACTTC	CASSQDRGGNYEQYF
NA	TRBV7-2	TRBJ1-2	NA	TGTGCCAGCAGCTCATTGGGGTCCTATGGCTACACCTTC	CASSSLGSYGYTF
NA	TRBV12-3/TRBV12-4	TRBJ1-2	NA	TGTGCCAGCAGTGGTGACAGAGGGGATCACACCTTC	CASSGDRGDHTF
few	TRBV7-9	TRBJ1-1	NA	TGTGCCAGCAGCTTAGATCGGCATCGGGGGGCTGAAGCTTTCTTT	CASSLDRHRGAEAFF
NA	TRBV9	TRBJ2-4	TRBD2	TGTGCCAGCATAACGGGGACTAGCGGAGCCGTACAGGCCAAAAACATTCAGTACTTC	CASITGTSGAVQAKNIQYF
NA	TRBV14	TRBJ2-7	TRBD2	TGTGCCAGCAGCAAAGCGACCGGGACTAGAGATTACGAGCAGTACTTC	CASSKATGTRDYEQYF
NA	TRBV6-6	TRBJ1-1	NA	TGTGCCAGCAGTTTCGGACCAGGAGAAGCTTTCTTT	CASSFGPGEAFF
few	TRBV11-2	TRBJ1-1	NA	TGTGCCAGCAGCTCGGGATCCAAAGCTTTCTTT	CASSSGSKAFF
NA	TRBV12-3/TRBV12-4	TRBJ2-2	NA	TGTGCCAGCAGCACCGGGAGCCCCGGGGAGCTGTTTTTT	CASSTGSPGELFF
NA	TRBV6-2/TRBV6-3	TRBJ2-2	NA	TGTGCCAGCAGCAATGCGCACAGAGACACCGGGGAGCTGTTTTTT	CASSNAHRDTGELFF
few	TRBV21-1	TRBJ2-7	NA	TGTGCCAGCAGCAAGGGACAGGGGTACGAGCAGTACTTC	CASSKGQGYEQYF
NA	TRBV2	TRBJ1-6	NA	TGTGCCAGCAGTGTCCAGGGTTATAATTCACCCCTCCACTTT	CASSVQGYNSPLHF
NA	TRBV20-1	TRBJ2-7	NA	TGCAGTGCTAGAACCACTAGCACCTACGAGCAGTACTTC	CSARTTSTYEQYF
NA	TRBV7-9	TRBJ1-1	NA	TGTGCCAGCAGCTCGGGATTGGTCCTAATGAACACTGAAGCTTTCTTT	CASSSGLVLMNTEAFF
NA	TRBV7-2	TRBJ2-5	NA	TGTGCCAGCAGCTCGATGGGAGAAGAGACCCAGTACTTC	CASSSMGEETQYF
few	TRBV7-9	TRBJ2-5	TRBD1	TGTGCCAGCAGCTCCGTGACAGGGGCCCAAGAGACCCAGTACTTC	CASSSVTGAQETQYF
NA	TRBV12-3/TRBV12-4	TRBJ2-2	NA	TGTGCCAGCAGTTCAGGGGCCGGGGAGCTGTTTTTT	CASSSGAGELFF
NA	TRBV16	TRBJ1-1	TRBD1	TGTGCCAGCAGCCACGGACAGGGTTTGAACACTGAAGCTTTCTTT	CASSHGQGLNTEAFF
few	TRBV19	TRBJ2-7	TRBD2	TGTGCCACCAGCGGGGGGGTCTACGAGCAGTACTTC	CATSGGVYEQYF
NA	TRBV12-3/TRBV12-4	TRBJ1-1	NA	TGTGCCAGCAGTTTGAGGGAGATGAACACTGAAGCTTTCTTT	CASSLREMNTEAFF
NA	TRBV6-2/TRBV6-3	TRBJ2-3	NA	TGTGCCAGCAACAAGGGAGATACGCAGTATTTT	CASNKGDTQYF
NA	TRBV14	TRBJ1-2	NA	TGTGCCAGCAGCCCGGGGGTCTTCGGCTACACCTTC	CASSPGVFGYTF
few	TRBV29-1	TRBJ1-1	NA	TGCAGCGTTGTGCGAGGGCTTGAAGCTTTCTTT	CSVVRGLEAFF
NA	TRBV30	TRBJ2-3	NA	TGTGCCTGGACCCTCATGAGCACAGATACGCAGTATTTT	CAWTLMSTDTQYF
few	TRBV7-8	TRBJ1-4	NA	TGTGCCAGCTGCCCCCCCCCAGGCCTCGCTAATGAAAAACTGTTTTTT	CASCPPPGLANEKLFF
few	TRBV14	TRBJ2-5	TRBD2	TGTGCCAGCAGCCCGACTAGCTGGGAGACCCAGTACTTC	CASSPTSWETQYF
few	TRBV24-1	TRBJ2-7	TRBD1	TGTGCCACCGGGACAGAAAACTCCTACGAGCAGTACTTC	CATGTENSYEQYF
few	TRBV7-9	TRBJ2-7	NA	TGTGCCAGCAGCTTAGCGCAGGGCAGGGATTCCTACGAGCAGTACTTC	CASSLAQGRDSYEQYF
few	TRBV4-1	TRBJ1-5	TRBD1	TGCGCCAGCAGCCAAGGGCCCGACACAGGGGATCAGCCCCAGCATTTT	CASSQGPDTGDQPQHF
NA	TRBV20-1	TRBJ2-3	TRBD2	TGCAGTGCTAGAGAGATTCAGCTAGCGGGGAAGGGGGATACGCAGTATTTT	CSAREIQLAGKGDTQYF
few	TRBV12-3/TRBV12-4	TRBJ1-1	NA	TGTGCCAGCAGTTGGGGCCTTGAAGCTTTCTTT	CASSWGLEAFF
few	TRBV5-1	TRBJ2-3	TRBD2	TGCGCCAGCAGCCCTGGGACTAGCAGATACACAGATACGCAGTATTTT	CASSPGTSRYTDTQYF
NA	TRBV7-2	TRBJ2-7	NA	TGTGCCAGCAGCTTAGCCCGCTACGAGCAGTACTTC	CASSLARYEQYF
few	TRBV4-1	TRBJ2-7	TRBD2	TGCGCCAGCAGCCAAGATCAGCGGGGGACCTACGAGCAGTACTTC	CASSQDQRGTYEQYF
few	TRBV29-1	TRBJ2-1	TRBD1	TGCAGCGTCGACCCCCGGGGACAGGGGATCAACAATGAGCAGTTCTTC	CSVDPRGQGINNEQFF
few	TRBV27	TRBJ2-7	NA	TGTGCCAGCAGTTTGGCCCATACGAATACCTACGAGCAGTACTTC	CASSLAHTNTYEQYF
few	TRBV10-3	TRBJ2-7	NA	TGTGCCATCGGGGAAACAGGGTACCCCTACGAGCAGTACTTC	CAIGETGYPYEQYF
few	TRBV5-6	TRBJ2-1	TRBD1	TGTGCCAGCAGCCCAGAAGACAGGGGTCATTACAATGAGCAGTTCTTC	CASSPEDRGHYNEQFF